A selection of T cell receptor beta chains follows, all from one sample in a study of shared clonotypes between healthy human individuals. Here immunoSEQ multiplex PCR was the method, and the copy in TCRdb shows in-frame clones only, minus some. The data hold roughly 2.2 million clones, with approximately 93% observed a single time. The sample consisted of naive CD4+ T cells from PBMCs. The receptors shown here come from a man aged 18 to 29 in good health. Some clones in this sample may be carry-over from other donors' samples. Both conserved end residues are part of each CDR3.

TRBJ2-7 | TRBV10-1 | CASIRAGPPDDTYEQYF
TRBJ1-3 | TRBV7-2 | CASSPPTVRSGNTIYF
TRBJ2-6 | TRBV28 | CASSPRRGRLVSGANVLTF
TRBJ2-1 | TRBV29-1 | CSIGGAGRQYNEQFF
TRBJ1-2 | TRBV7-8 | CASSLGGHYGYTF
TRBJ2-7 | TRBV7-9 | CASSLGGLDPYEQYF
TRBJ2-5 | TRBV5-1 | CASSTGQGMGETQYF
TRBJ1-3 | TRBV2 | CASSLIRGTIYF
TRBJ1-4 | TRBV27 | CASSSRNRFEKLFF
TRBJ2-3 | TRBV7-9 | CASSPERAADTQYF
TRBJ2-7 | TRBV27 | CASSLRQGASYEQYF
TRBJ1-5 | TRBV28 | CASSPRLGSGNQPQHF
TRBJ2-1 | TRBV11-2 | CASSLLPAIYEQFF
TRBJ2-5 | TRBV28 | CARGTPGQGWETQYF
TRBJ1-2 | TRBV18 | CASSPGRANYGYTF
TRBJ2-3 | TRBV10-2 | CASSEWRALRTDTQYF